Each of the 4 T cell receptor beta chains below was sequenced from the same sample in a study of monozygotic twins with inflammatory bowel disease. No DNA is given; TCRdb re-called the 5' RACE reads and lists each CDR3 protein once. This table lists approximately 110,000 distinct CDR3 sequences. The sequencing input was blood. These receptors all come from a human donor with ulcerative colitis or Crohn's disease, or a healthy co-twin of an affected twin (not recorded which).

This sequence joins TRBV28 and TRBJ2-5; TCRdb's assignment of TRBD2 cannot be checked, as there is no DNA. Germline V gene data show CDR1 as MDHEN and CDR2 as SYDVKM. This CDR3 contains 18 residues. CDR3 region: CASSLWGLGAGDRQTQYF.

V usage is TRBV20-1 and J usage is TRBJ2-3; TCRdb selects TRBD2, and the lack of DNA leaves this call unchecked. This CDR3 has 17 amino acids. Germline V gene data show CDR1 as DFQATT and CDR2 as SNEGSKA (reference sequence). The CDR3 is CSASSPLAGEMGDTQYF.

The chain couples TRBV28 to TRBJ1-3. Per germline, CDR1 MDHEN and CDR2 SYDVKM. The CDR3 runs to 14 residues. The CDR3 loop is CATDGRYSGNTIYF. The whole variable domain, remainder taken from reference TRBV28 and TRBJ1-3, is DVKVTQSSRYLVKRTGEKVFLECVQDMDHENMFWYRQDPGLGLRLIYFSYDVKMKEKGDIPEGYSVSREKKERFSLILESASTNQTSMYLCATDGRYSGNTIYFGEGSWLTVV.

This chain uses TRBV11-2 with TRBJ2-1; TCRdb calls TRBD2, which cannot be checked without DNA. The CDR3 is 14 residues long. Germline values: CDR1 SGHAT, CDR2 FQNNGV. The CDR3 loop reads CASSSTSGGNEQFF.